This T cell receptor (beta chain) emerged from a study of T-cell memory formation after mild COVID-19. Findings and limits, study-wide: Cross-reactive memory appears to have joined, as suggested by some responding clones showing up in pre-infection memory. Balance between CD4 and CD8 was seen in clones contracting day 15 to 85, and a CD4+ lean was seen in later expanders. Clones which contracted sat mainly in CM and EM if CD4+, and in EMRA if CD8+.

5'RACE with constant-segment primers built TCRalpha and TCRbeta cDNA libraries with UMIs. TCRdb itself ran the 5' RACE reads through MiXCR, one entry per CDR3 protein. The sample has 400,000 to 450,000 distinct CDR3 sequences; roughly 18% are singletons. V dropped 10 bases and J dropped 7 bases, with 22 bases sitting between them. In germline, CDR1 is MGHRA, CDR2 YSYEKL. The CDR3 runs to 14 residues. Points on this clonotype: Its antigen is currently unknown.

Input material: PBMCs or a T cell subset sorted from them (not recorded which). The chain recombines TRBV4-1 with TRBJ1-1, with D possibly matching TRBD1 (6 bases). This TCR was recovered from a man aged 18 to 30 who had mild COVID-19 (a few samples of this study predate the infection). Cell type and time point are not known. This CDR3 reads CAISKWGGLNEAFF. Here the CDR3 DNA reads TGCGCCATCAGTAAGTGGGGGGGGCTCAATGAAGCTTTCTTT.